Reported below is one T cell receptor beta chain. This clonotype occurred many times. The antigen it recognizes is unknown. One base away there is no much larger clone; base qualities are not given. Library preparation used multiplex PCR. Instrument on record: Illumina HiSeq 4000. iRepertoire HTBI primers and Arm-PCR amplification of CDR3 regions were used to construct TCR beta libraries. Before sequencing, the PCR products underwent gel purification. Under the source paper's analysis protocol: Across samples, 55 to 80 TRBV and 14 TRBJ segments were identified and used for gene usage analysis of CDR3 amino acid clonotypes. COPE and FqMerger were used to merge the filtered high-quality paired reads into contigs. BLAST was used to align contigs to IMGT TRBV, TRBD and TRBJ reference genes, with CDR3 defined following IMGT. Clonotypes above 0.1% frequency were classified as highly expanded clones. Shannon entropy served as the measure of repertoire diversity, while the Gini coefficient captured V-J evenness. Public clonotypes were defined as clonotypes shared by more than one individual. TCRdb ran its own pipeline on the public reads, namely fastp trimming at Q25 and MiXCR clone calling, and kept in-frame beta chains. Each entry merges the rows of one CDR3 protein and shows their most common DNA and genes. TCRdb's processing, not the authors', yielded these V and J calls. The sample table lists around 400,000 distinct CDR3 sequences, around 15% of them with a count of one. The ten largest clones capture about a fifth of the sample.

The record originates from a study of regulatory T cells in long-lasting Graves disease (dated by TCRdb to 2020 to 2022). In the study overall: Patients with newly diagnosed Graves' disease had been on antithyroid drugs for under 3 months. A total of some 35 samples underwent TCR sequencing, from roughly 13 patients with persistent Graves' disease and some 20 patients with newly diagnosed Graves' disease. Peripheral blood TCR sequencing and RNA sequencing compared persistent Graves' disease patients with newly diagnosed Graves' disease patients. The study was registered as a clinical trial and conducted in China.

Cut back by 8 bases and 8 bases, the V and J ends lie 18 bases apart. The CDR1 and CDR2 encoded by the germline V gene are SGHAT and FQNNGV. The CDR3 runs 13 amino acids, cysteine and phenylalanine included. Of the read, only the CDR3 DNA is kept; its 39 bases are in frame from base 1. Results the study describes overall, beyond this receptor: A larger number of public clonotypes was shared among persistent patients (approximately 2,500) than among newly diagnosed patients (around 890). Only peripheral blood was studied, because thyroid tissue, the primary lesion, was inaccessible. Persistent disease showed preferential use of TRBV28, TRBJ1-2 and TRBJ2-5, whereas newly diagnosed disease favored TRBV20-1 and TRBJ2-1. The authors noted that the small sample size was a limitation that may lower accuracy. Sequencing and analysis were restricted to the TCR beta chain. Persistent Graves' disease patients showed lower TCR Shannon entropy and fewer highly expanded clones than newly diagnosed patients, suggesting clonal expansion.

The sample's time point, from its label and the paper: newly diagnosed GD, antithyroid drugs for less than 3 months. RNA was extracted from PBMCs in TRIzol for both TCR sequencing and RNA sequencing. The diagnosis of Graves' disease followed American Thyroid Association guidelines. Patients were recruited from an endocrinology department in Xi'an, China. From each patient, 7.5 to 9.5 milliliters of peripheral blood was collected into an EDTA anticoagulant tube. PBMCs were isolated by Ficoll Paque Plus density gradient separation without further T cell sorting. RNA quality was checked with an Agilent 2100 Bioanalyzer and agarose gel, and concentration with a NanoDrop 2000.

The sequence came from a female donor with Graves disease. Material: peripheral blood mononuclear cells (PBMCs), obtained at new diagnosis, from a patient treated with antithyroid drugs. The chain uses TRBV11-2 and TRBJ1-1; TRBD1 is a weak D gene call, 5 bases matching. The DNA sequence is TGTGCCAGCGACGGGGGAGGGATAGAGGAAGCTTTCTTT. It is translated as CASDGGGIEEAFF.